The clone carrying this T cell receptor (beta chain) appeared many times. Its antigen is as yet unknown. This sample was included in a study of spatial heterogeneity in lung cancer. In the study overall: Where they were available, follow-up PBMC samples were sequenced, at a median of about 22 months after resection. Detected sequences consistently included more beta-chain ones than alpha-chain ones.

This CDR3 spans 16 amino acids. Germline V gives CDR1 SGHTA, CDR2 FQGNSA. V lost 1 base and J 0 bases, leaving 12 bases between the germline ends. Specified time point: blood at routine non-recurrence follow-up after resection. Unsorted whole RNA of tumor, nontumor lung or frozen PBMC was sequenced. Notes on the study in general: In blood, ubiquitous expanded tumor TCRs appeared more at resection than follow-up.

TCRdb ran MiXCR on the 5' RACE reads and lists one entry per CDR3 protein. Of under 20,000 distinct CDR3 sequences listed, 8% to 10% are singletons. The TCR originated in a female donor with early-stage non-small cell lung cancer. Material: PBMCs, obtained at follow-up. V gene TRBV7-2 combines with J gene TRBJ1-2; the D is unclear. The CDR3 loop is CASSLGLRATNYGYTF. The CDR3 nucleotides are TGTGCCAGCAGCTTAGGGCTGAGGGCTACTAACTATGGCTACACCTTC.